This T cell receptor (beta chain) was documented in a study of T cell repertoires in cytomegalovirus infection (dated by TCRdb to between 2018 and 2020). For the wider study: Donor HLA type was relevant to the analysis, because carriage of CMV infection together with the matching HLA type was indicated by public TCR beta signatures.

The instrument given in TCRdb is Illumina HiSeq 1500. TCRdb itself trimmed the public reads at Q25 with fastp, ran MiXCR and retained productive beta chains. Rows are unified per CDR3 protein, each entry keeping the most common DNA and genes. This sample is represented by some 160,000 distinct CDR3 sequences; 15% to 20% of them were singletons. Of the sample, approximately 18% is held by the ten largest clones. Study-level results and caveats: Cumulative frequency of public TCR beta family members discriminated carriers of CMV infection plus the relevant HLA type in this cohort and an independent approximately 340-donor cohort. The ex vivo response was dominated by HLA-C-restricted CMV-specific TCR beta clonotypes, which also provided the single most frequent clonotype in two of eight donors.

This clonotype was found many times. The antigen it recognizes is unknown. No much larger clone exists at a distance of one base, and base qualities are not known. Deletion took 5 bases off V and 0 bases off J, with a span of 23 bases between the germline ends. The CDR3 starts with the cysteine, ends with the phenylalanine, and has 19 residues. Of all the DNA, just the CDR3 is kept, 57 bases in frame from base 1. The germline V gene sets CDR1 to SGHTA and CDR2 to FQGNSA. The TCR sequence derives from a human donor in good health (CMV status not recorded). Some clones in this sample may be carry-over from other donors' samples. The sequencing input was CD8+ T cells from PBMCs. The chain is assembled from TRBV7-2 and TRBJ2-4; the D segment is perhaps TRBD1 or TRBD2, each sharing 7 matched bases. The CDR3 here reads CASSPFWGGTDLAKNIQYF. The nucleotide sequence is given as TGTGCCAGCAGCCCCTTTTGGGGGGGGACAGACTTAGCCAAAAACATTCAGTACTTC.